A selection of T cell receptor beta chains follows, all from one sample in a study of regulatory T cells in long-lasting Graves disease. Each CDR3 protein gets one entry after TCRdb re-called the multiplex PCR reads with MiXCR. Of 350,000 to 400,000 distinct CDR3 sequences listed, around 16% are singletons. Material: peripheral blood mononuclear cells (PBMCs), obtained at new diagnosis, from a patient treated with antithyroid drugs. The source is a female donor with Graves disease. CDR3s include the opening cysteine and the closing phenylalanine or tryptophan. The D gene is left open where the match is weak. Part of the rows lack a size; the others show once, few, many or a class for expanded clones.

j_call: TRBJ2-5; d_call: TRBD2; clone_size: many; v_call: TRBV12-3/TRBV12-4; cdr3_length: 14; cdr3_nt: TGTGCCAGCAGTTCTACCCAGGGAGGGGAGACCCAGTACTTC; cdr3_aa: CASSSTQGGETQYF
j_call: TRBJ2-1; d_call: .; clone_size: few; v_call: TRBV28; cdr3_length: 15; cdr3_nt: TGTGCCAGCACCCCTTTTGCGGAAACCTACAATGAGCAGTTCTTC; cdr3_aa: CASTPFAETYNEQFF
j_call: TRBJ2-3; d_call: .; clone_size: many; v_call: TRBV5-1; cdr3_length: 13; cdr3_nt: TGCGCCAGCAGCTTGGCCCAGGCAGATACGCAGTATTTT; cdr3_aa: CASSLAQADTQYF
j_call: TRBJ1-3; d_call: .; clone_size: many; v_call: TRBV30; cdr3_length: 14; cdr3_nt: TGTGCCTGGAGTGTGGCGGGAACTGGAAACACCATATATTTT; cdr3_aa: CAWSVAGTGNTIYF
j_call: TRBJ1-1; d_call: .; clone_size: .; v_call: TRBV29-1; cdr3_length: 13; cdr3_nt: TGCAGCGCTAGAGACCAGGGTGTGACTGAAGCTTTCTTT; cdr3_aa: CSARDQGVTEAFF
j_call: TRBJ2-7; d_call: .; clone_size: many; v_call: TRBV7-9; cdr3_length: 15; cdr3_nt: TGTGCCAGCAGCTCGGGCCGGGACTTTCCGCTCGAGCAGTACTTC; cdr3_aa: CASSSGRDFPLEQYF
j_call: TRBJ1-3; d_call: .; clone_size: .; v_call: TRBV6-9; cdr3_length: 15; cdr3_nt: TGTGCCAGCAGTTACCTGGGGGGGCCTGGAAACACCATATATTTT; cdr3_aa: CASSYLGGPGNTIYF
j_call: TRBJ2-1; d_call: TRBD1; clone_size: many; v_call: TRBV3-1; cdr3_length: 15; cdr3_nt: TGTGCCAGCAGGACCCGGACAGGGCGGTCGGATGAGCAGTTCTTC; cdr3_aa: CASRTRTGRSDEQFF
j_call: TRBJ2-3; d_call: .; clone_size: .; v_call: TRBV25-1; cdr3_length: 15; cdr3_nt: TGTGCCAGCAGTGAGTTTGGCGAAGGGACAGATACGCAGTATTTT; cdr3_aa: CASSEFGEGTDTQYF
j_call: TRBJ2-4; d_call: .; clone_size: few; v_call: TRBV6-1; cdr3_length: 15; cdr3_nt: TGTGCCAGCAGTGATGGGCAGGGTGGCAAAAACATTCAGCACTTC; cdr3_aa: CASSDGQGGKNIQHF
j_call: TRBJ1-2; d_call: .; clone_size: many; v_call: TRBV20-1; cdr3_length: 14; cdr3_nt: TGCAGTGCTAGATTACAAGGGACAAATTATGGCTACACCTTC; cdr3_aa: CSARLQGTNYGYTF
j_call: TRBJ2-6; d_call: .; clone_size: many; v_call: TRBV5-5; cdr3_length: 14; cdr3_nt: TGTGCCACAAAACTGGACACTGGGGCCAACGTCCTGACTTTC; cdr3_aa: CATKLDTGANVLTF
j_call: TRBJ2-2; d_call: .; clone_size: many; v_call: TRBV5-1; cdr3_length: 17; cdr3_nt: TGCGCCAGCAGCTTGGCCGGTTCCGGACCGGTCACCGGGGAGCTGTTTTTT; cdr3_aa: CASSLAGSGPVTGELFF
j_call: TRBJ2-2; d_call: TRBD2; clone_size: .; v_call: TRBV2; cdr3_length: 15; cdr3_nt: TGTGCCAGCAGGGGACTAGCGGGAGTATCAGGGGAGCTGTTTTTT; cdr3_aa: CASRGLAGVSGELFF
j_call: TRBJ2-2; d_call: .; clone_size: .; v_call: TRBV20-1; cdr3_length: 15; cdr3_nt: TGCAGTGCTAAAGGGGGGGGGGGCCGTAACGGGGAGCTGTTTTTT; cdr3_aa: CSAKGGGGRNGELFF
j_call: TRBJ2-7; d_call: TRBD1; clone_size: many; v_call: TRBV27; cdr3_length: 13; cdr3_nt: TGTGCCAGCAGTCCGGTGACAGGGGGCGAGCAGTACTTC; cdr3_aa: CASSPVTGGEQYF
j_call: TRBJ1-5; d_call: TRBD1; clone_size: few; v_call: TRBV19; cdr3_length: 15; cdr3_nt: TGTGCCAGTAGAGGGACAGGGCTTCCTAATCAGCCCCAGCATTTT; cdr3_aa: CASRGTGLPNQPQHF
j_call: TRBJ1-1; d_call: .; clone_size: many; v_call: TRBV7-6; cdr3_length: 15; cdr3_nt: TGTGCCAGCAGCAACAAAGCCCGGACACTTTCTGAAGCTTTCTTT; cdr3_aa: CASSNKARTLSEAFF
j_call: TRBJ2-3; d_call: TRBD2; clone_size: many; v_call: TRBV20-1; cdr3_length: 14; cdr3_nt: TGCAGTGCTAGAGCTGCGGGAGGGACAGATACGCAGTATTTT; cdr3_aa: CSARAAGGTDTQYF
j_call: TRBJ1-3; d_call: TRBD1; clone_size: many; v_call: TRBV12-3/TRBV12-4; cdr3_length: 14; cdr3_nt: TGTGCCAGCAGAACCGGGACAGGGAGAAACACCATATATTTT; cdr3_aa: CASRTGTGRNTIYF
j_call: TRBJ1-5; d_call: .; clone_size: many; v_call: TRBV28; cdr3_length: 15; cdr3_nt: TGTGCCAGCCTCCCTCGGCGGGACAGCAATCAGCCCCAGCATTTT; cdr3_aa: CASLPRRDSNQPQHF
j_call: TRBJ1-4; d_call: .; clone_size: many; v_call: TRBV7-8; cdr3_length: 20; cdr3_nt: TGTGCCAGCAGCTCATACCGCTACGGGGGCGGAGATGGGTATAATGAAAAACTGTTTTTT; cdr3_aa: CASSSYRYGGGDGYNEKLFF
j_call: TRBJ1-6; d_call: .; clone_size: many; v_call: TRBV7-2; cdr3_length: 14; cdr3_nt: TGTGCCAGCAGCTTAGTAGGTTATAATTCACCCCTCCACTTT; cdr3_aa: CASSLVGYNSPLHF
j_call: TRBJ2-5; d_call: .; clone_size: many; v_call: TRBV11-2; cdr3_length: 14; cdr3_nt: TGTGCCAGCAGCTCAGGACAGTCTGGGGAGACCCAGTACTTC; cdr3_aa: CASSSGQSGETQYF
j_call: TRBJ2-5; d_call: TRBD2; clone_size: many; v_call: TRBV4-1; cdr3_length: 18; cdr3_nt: TGCGCCAGCAGCGATGGGCCTCTGCGGGGGGGCCGGTCTGAGACCCAGTACTTC; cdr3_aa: CASSDGPLRGGRSETQYF
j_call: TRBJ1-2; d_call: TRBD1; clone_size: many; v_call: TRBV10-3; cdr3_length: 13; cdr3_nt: TGTGCCTCCAGGGACAGGGACGCGAGGGGCTACACCTTC; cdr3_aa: CASRDRDARGYTF
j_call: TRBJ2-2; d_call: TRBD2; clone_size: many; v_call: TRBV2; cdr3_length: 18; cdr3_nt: TGTGCCAGCAGCCTCACCTCCTTTAGCGGGAGGAACACCGGGGAGCTGTTTTTT; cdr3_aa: CASSLTSFSGRNTGELFF
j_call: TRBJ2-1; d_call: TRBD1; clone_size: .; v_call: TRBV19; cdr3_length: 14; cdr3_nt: TGTGCCAGTAGTTTGACCGGGGGACAGGGGCCGGGGTTCTTC; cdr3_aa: CASSLTGGQGPGFF
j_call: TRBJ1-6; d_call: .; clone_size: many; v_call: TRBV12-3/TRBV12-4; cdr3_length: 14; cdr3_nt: TGTGCCAGCAGTTTGGGGTTTGTGGATTCACCCCTCCACTTT; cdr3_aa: CASSLGFVDSPLHF
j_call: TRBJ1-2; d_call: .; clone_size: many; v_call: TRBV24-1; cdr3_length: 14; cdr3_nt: TGTGCCACCAGTCCCCAGGGCCTCCTCTATGGCTACACCTTC; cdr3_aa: CATSPQGLLYGYTF
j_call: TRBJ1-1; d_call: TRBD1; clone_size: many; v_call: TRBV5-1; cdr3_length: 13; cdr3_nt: TGCGCCAGCAGCCTAAGACCGACAGGGGATGCTTTCTTT; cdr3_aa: CASSLRPTGDAFF
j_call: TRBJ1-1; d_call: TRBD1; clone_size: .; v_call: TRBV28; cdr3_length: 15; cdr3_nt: TGTGCCAGCAGTCCGTCCCGGGACAGGGGAGCGCAAGCTTTCTTT; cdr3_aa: CASSPSRDRGAQAFF
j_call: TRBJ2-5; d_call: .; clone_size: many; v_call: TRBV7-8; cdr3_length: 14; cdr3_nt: TGTGCCAGCAGCTTAGGGACAGTACAAGAGACCCAGTACTTC; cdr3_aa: CASSLGTVQETQYF
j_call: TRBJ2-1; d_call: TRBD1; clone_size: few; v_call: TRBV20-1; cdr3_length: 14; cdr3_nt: TGCAGTGCTAGAGACACCGGGACAGGGAATGAGCAGTTCTTC; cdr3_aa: CSARDTGTGNEQFF
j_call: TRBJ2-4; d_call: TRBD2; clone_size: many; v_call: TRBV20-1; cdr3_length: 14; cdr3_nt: TGCAGTGCTAGCGGGGGGGCCCGTACGGACATTCAGTACTTC; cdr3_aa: CSASGGARTDIQYF
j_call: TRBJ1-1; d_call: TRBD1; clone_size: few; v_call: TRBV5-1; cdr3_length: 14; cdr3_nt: TGCGCCAGCAGCGGGTGGACAGGTGACACTGAAGCTTTCTTT; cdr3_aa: CASSGWTGDTEAFF
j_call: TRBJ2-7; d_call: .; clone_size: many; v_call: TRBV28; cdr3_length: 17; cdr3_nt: TGTGCCAGCCGACTTCCTGGCCCTCGGGTAGGAGTCCACGAGCAGTACTTC; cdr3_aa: CASRLPGPRVGVHEQYF
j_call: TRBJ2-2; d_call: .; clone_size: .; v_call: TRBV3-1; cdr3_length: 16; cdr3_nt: TGTGCCAGCAGCCTATACCGGACAGCTAACACCGGGGAGCTGTTTTTT; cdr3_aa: CASSLYRTANTGELFF
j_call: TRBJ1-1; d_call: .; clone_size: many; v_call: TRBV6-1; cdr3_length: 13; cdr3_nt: TGTGCCAGCAATAGAATCCCGAACACTGAAGCTTTCTTT; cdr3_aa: CASNRIPNTEAFF
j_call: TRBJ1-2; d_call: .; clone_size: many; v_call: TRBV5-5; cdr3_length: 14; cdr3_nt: TGTGCCAGCAGCTTGAGCGACGGGCCCGACGGCTACACCTTC; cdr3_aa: CASSLSDGPDGYTF
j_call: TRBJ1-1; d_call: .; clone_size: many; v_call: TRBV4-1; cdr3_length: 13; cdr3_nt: TGCGCCAGCTTACAAACTGGGGCCTCTGTGGCTTTCTTT; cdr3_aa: CASLQTGASVAFF
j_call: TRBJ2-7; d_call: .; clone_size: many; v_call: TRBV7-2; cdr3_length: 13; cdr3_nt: TGTGCCAGCAGCTTAGGGCGAGGGATCGAGCAGTACTTC; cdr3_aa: CASSLGRGIEQYF
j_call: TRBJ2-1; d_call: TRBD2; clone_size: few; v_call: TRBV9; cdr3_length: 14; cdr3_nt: TGTGCCAGCACCCGGACTAGCGGGAGGGACGAGCAGTTCTTC; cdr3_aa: CASTRTSGRDEQFF
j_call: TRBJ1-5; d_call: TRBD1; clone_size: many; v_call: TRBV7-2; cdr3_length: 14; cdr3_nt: TGTGCCAGCAGCTCCGACAGGGAGTTTCAGCCCCAGCATTTT; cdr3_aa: CASSSDREFQPQHF
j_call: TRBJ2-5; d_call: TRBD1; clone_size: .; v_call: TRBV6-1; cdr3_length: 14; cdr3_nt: TGTGCCAGCAGGGTAGACAGGGACCAAGAGACCCAGTACTTC; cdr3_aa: CASRVDRDQETQYF
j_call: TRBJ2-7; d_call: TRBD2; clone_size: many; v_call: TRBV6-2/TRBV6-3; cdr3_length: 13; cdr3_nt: TGTGCCACCCGAGCGGGAGGCTTCCTCGAGCAGTACTTC; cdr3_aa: CATRAGGFLEQYF
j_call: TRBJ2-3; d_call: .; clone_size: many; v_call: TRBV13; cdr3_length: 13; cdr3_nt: TGTGCCAGCAGCGACGGCCCGACAGATACGCAGTATTTT; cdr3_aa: CASSDGPTDTQYF
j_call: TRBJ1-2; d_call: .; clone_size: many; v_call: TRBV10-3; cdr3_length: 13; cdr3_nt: TGTGCCATCAGTGACTCAGCCAACTATGGCTACACCTTC; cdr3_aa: CAISDSANYGYTF
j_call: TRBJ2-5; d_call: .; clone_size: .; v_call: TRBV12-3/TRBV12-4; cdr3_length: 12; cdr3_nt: TGTGCCAGCAGGGGACTCCAAGAGACCCAGTACTTC; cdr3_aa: CASRGLQETQYF
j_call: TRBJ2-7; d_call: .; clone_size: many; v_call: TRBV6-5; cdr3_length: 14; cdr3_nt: TGTGCCAGCAGTTACGATCCTAGCTCCTACGAGCAGTACTTC; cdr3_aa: CASSYDPSSYEQYF
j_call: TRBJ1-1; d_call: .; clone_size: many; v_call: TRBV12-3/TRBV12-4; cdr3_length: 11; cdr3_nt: TGTGCCAGCAGCTCGTGGCCTGAAGCTTTCTTT; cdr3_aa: CASSSWPEAFF
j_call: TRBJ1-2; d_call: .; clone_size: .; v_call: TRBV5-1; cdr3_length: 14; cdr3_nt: TGCGCCAGCAGCTTCGATGGGCAGCAGTATGGCTACACCTTC; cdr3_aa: CASSFDGQQYGYTF
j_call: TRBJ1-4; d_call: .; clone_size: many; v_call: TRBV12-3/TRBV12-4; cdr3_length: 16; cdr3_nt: TGTGCCAGCACGGTTGGGGATGGAGTCACTAATGAAAAACTGTTTTTT; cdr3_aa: CASTVGDGVTNEKLFF
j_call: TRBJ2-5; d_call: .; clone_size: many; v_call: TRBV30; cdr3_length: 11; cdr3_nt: TGTGCCTGGACAGACCAAGAGACCCAGTACTTC; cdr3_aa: CAWTDQETQYF
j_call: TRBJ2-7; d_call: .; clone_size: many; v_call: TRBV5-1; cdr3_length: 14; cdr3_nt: TGTGCCAGCAGCCTTACGGGACTGAAATACGAGCAGTACTTC; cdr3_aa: CASSLTGLKYEQYF